Listed below are T cell receptor beta chains from one sample, sequenced in a study of blood T cell repertoires in COVID-19. The repertoire was sequenced with immunoSEQ multiplex PCR; TCRdb's copy has only in-frame clones and lacks some. Among under 250,000 clones, 75% to 90% were seen once, and the ten largest hold just over 0.7%. Sequencing was carried out using peripheral blood. The receptors were sampled from a man aged 35 to 55 with acute or convalescent COVID-19. CDR3s include the opening cysteine and the closing phenylalanine or tryptophan. A D gene is named only where the DNA matches it firmly. Where a row states a size, it is once, few, many or the class of an expanded clone; other rows omit it.

D gene: TRBD1; J gene: TRBJ2-7; V gene: TRBV4-2; clone size: NA; CDR3 DNA: TGTGCCAGCAGCCAAAGATCCGGGACAGCCTTTGGGGAGCAGTACTTC; CDR3 protein: CASSQRSGTAFGEQYF
D gene: TRBD2; J gene: TRBJ2-3; V gene: TRBV2; clone size: NA; CDR3 DNA: TGTGCCAGCAGTATACTAGCGGGGGGAGGAGATACGCAGTATTTT; CDR3 protein: CASSILAGGGDTQYF
D gene: NA; J gene: TRBJ1-1; V gene: TRBV27; clone size: NA; CDR3 DNA: TGTGCCAGCAGTACAAATGGGGGGTACACTGAAGCTTTCTTT; CDR3 protein: CASSTNGGYTEAFF
D gene: TRBD1; J gene: TRBJ1-1; V gene: TRBV12-3/TRBV12-4; clone size: NA; CDR3 DNA: TGTGCCAGCAGACAGGGGGGGCCTTTGGAAGCTTTCTTT; CDR3 protein: CASRQGGPLEAFF
D gene: NA; J gene: TRBJ1-5; V gene: TRBV6-5; clone size: NA; CDR3 DNA: TGTGCCAGCAGTTACTCCAGGGCAGGAACTCAGCCCCAGCATTTT; CDR3 protein: CASSYSRAGTQPQHF
D gene: TRBD2; J gene: TRBJ2-7; V gene: TRBV3-1/TRBV3-2; clone size: NA; CDR3 DNA: TGTGCCAGCAGCCTTCAGGGTAGCGGGAGACCAAGCTCCTACGAGCAGTACTTC; CDR3 protein: CASSLQGSGRPSSYEQYF
D gene: NA; J gene: TRBJ2-3; V gene: TRBV30; clone size: NA; CDR3 DNA: TGTGCCTGGAGTTTAGGAGGCCCCATTACATTT; CDR3 protein: CAWSLGGPITF
D gene: NA; J gene: TRBJ2-7; V gene: TRBV27; clone size: NA; CDR3 DNA: TGTGCCAGCAGTACCCCCCCGGGTCTTCCCACCTACGAGCAGTACTTC; CDR3 protein: CASSTPPGLPTYEQYF
D gene: NA; J gene: TRBJ1-1; V gene: TRBV19; clone size: NA; CDR3 DNA: TGTGCCAGTAGTATAAGCGTGAACACTGAAGCTTTCTTT; CDR3 protein: CASSISVNTEAFF
D gene: NA; J gene: TRBJ1-2; V gene: TRBV4-1; clone size: many; CDR3 DNA: TGCGCCAGCAGCCAAGGGGTTGAACTCAGGCGCTATGGCTACACCTTC; CDR3 protein: CASSQGVELRRYGYTF
D gene: NA; J gene: TRBJ2-7; V gene: TRBV29-1; clone size: few; CDR3 DNA: TGCAGCGTTGACGCGGGGCTGGGTACCTACGAGCAGTACTTC; CDR3 protein: CSVDAGLGTYEQYF
D gene: NA; J gene: TRBJ1-4; V gene: TRBV5-1; clone size: NA; CDR3 DNA: TGCGCCAGCAGCTTTCAGGGCGCCGATGAAAAACTGTTTTTT; CDR3 protein: CASSFQGADEKLFF
D gene: NA; J gene: TRBJ2-3; V gene: TRBV9; clone size: NA; CDR3 DNA: TGTGCCAGCAGCGCGGGGACTGTGAGGAATACGCAGTATTTT; CDR3 protein: CASSAGTVRNTQYF
D gene: NA; J gene: TRBJ2-2; V gene: TRBV7-7; clone size: once; CDR3 DNA: TGTGCTAGCAGCTTAACAGCCCTTGGGACCGGGGAGCTGTTTTTT; CDR3 protein: CASSLTALGTGELFF
D gene: NA; J gene: TRBJ1-2; V gene: TRBV10-3; clone size: NA; CDR3 DNA: TGTGCCATCAGCCCACAAATAACCCAGGGCCATGGCTACACCTTC; CDR3 protein: CAISPQITQGHGYTF
D gene: TRBD2; J gene: TRBJ2-7; V gene: TRBV5-1; clone size: NA; CDR3 DNA: TGCGCCAGCAGCTTGGATGCTAGCGGATACTACGAGCAGTACTTC; CDR3 protein: CASSLDASGYYEQYF
D gene: NA; J gene: TRBJ1-2; V gene: TRBV27; clone size: NA; CDR3 DNA: TGTGCCAGCAGTGCACCCGGGAGGACAACGAACGAGGGCTACACCTTC; CDR3 protein: CASSAPGRTTNEGYTF
D gene: TRBD1; J gene: TRBJ2-5; V gene: TRBV28; clone size: NA; CDR3 DNA: TGTGCCAGCAGGGACAGGGGCCGCGAGACCCAGTACTTC; CDR3 protein: CASRDRGRETQYF
D gene: TRBD2; J gene: TRBJ2-5; V gene: TRBV5-1; clone size: NA; CDR3 DNA: TGCGCCAGCAGCTTGGGAGGAGCGGGGACCTTCCTGGGGGAGACCCAGTACTTC; CDR3 protein: CASSLGGAGTFLGETQYF
D gene: NA; J gene: TRBJ1-6; V gene: TRBV15; clone size: NA; CDR3 DNA: TGTGCCACCAGCGCCCGGGCAGGGGATTCACCCCTCCACTTT; CDR3 protein: CATSARAGDSPLHF
D gene: NA; J gene: TRBJ2-1; V gene: TRBV11-2; clone size: NA; CDR3 DNA: TGTGCCAGCTGGGGTTGGGGAGCCCATGAGCAGTTCTTC; CDR3 protein: CASWGWGAHEQFF
D gene: NA; J gene: TRBJ2-7; V gene: TRBV30; clone size: NA; CDR3 DNA: TGTGCCTGGAGTGACAGGGTAAAGTGGGAGCAGTACTTC; CDR3 protein: CAWSDRVKWEQYF
D gene: TRBD1; J gene: TRBJ2-3; V gene: TRBV27; clone size: once; CDR3 DNA: TGTGCCAGCCGGGACAGACCCACAGATACGCAGTATTTT; CDR3 protein: CASRDRPTDTQYF
D gene: NA; J gene: TRBJ1-2; V gene: TRBV28; clone size: NA; CDR3 DNA: TGTGCCAGCAGTTTGACACCAGATAACTATGGCTACACCTTC; CDR3 protein: CASSLTPDNYGYTF
D gene: NA; J gene: TRBJ2-7; V gene: TRBV4-1; clone size: NA; CDR3 DNA: TGCGCCAGCAGCCCCCTCCGGGACACGTCCTACGAGCAGTACTTC; CDR3 protein: CASSPLRDTSYEQYF
D gene: NA; J gene: TRBJ1-2; V gene: TRBV6-6; clone size: NA; CDR3 DNA: TGTGCCAGCAGTTACTCGGGCAGGGGTGGCTACACCTTC; CDR3 protein: CASSYSGRGGYTF
D gene: TRBD2; J gene: TRBJ2-7; V gene: TRBV7-2; clone size: NA; CDR3 DNA: TGTGCCAGCAGCTGGGACTATATGCCTACCTACGAGCAGTACTTC; CDR3 protein: CASSWDYMPTYEQYF
D gene: TRBD2; J gene: TRBJ2-7; V gene: TRBV30; clone size: NA; CDR3 DNA: TGTGCCTCCTCCCAGGAACTAGCGTCGTTTGAGCAGTACTTC; CDR3 protein: CASSQELASFEQYF
D gene: NA; J gene: TRBJ1-2; V gene: TRBV19; clone size: once; CDR3 DNA: TGTGCCAGTAGTCCCAACAGTAGAAACTATGGCTACACCTTC; CDR3 protein: CASSPNSRNYGYTF
D gene: TRBD1; J gene: TRBJ1-2; V gene: TRBV5-5; clone size: NA; CDR3 DNA: TGTGCCAGCAGCTTATTGACAGGGGTGCACTATGGCTACACCTTC; CDR3 protein: CASSLLTGVHYGYTF
D gene: NA; J gene: TRBJ1-3; V gene: TRBV5-1; clone size: NA; CDR3 DNA: TGCGCCAGCAGCTTGGGAACGCTTAGCTCTGGAAACACCATATATTTT; CDR3 protein: CASSLGTLSSGNTIYF
D gene: NA; J gene: TRBJ1-1; V gene: TRBV27; clone size: NA; CDR3 DNA: TGTGCCAGCAGTTTATCGTTGGTCTTCAGGGCGGGGGGCACTGAAGCTTTCTTT; CDR3 protein: CASSLSLVFRAGGTEAFF
D gene: NA; J gene: TRBJ2-7; V gene: TRBV11-1; clone size: NA; CDR3 DNA: TGTGCCAGCAGCCGTTCTAGCTTCTACGAGCAGTACTTC; CDR3 protein: CASSRSSFYEQYF
D gene: NA; J gene: TRBJ1-2; V gene: TRBV6-5; clone size: NA; CDR3 DNA: TGTGCCAGCACCCTGGTCAGTGTTTTGAGGGGCTACACCTTC; CDR3 protein: CASTLVSVLRGYTF
D gene: NA; J gene: TRBJ2-1; V gene: TRBV7-3; clone size: NA; CDR3 DNA: TGTGCCAGCAGCTTAAGACTGTTGGGCGGCGGGGAACCCAATGAGCAGTTCTTC; CDR3 protein: CASSLRLLGGGEPNEQFF
D gene: NA; J gene: TRBJ2-2; V gene: TRBV6-5; clone size: NA; CDR3 DNA: TGTGCCAGCAGAAAACAGGGTGGGGAGCTGTTTTTT; CDR3 protein: CASRKQGGELFF
D gene: NA; J gene: TRBJ2-5; V gene: TRBV3-1/TRBV3-2; clone size: NA; CDR3 DNA: TGTGCCAGCAGCCAAGAGGTCTCCGGGAGTATTAAACAAGAGACCCAGTACTTC; CDR3 protein: CASSQEVSGSIKQETQYF
D gene: TRBD2; J gene: TRBJ2-1; V gene: TRBV3-1/TRBV3-2; clone size: NA; CDR3 DNA: TGTGCCAGCAGCCCAACTAGCGGGGTGAATGAGCAGTTCTTC; CDR3 protein: CASSPTSGVNEQFF
D gene: NA; J gene: TRBJ2-7; V gene: TRBV5-1; clone size: NA; CDR3 DNA: TGCGCCAGCAGCTTGGTCCCGGGGGACTCCTACGAGCAGTACTTC; CDR3 protein: CASSLVPGDSYEQYF
D gene: TRBD1; J gene: TRBJ2-5; V gene: TRBV9; clone size: NA; CDR3 DNA: TGTGCCAGCAGCGGGTCCTGGGGGGGACAGGGTGCGGAGACCCAGTACTTC; CDR3 protein: CASSGSWGGQGAETQYF
D gene: NA; J gene: TRBJ1-6; V gene: TRBV2; clone size: NA; CDR3 DNA: TGTGCCAGCAGCACACAGGGCTCTGAAAATTCACCCCTCCACTTT; CDR3 protein: CASSTQGSENSPLHF
D gene: TRBD1; J gene: TRBJ2-3; V gene: TRBV7-9; clone size: NA; CDR3 DNA: TGTGCCAGCAGCCCAGGGGGAGTGGCGACAGATACGCAGTATTTT; CDR3 protein: CASSPGGVATDTQYF
D gene: TRBD1; J gene: TRBJ2-2; V gene: TRBV4-1; clone size: NA; CDR3 DNA: TGCGCCAGCAGCCAAAGGACAGGGGGCGGTTATGACGGGGAGCTGTTTTTT; CDR3 protein: CASSQRTGGGYDGELFF
D gene: TRBD2; J gene: TRBJ2-3; V gene: TRBV30; clone size: NA; CDR3 DNA: TGTGCCTGGAGTCCCTTGGGGCTAGCGGGAGGGGCTCGGGCAGATACGCAGTATTTT; CDR3 protein: CAWSPLGLAGGARADTQYF
D gene: TRBD2; J gene: TRBJ2-1; V gene: TRBV19; clone size: NA; CDR3 DNA: TGTGCCAGTAGTATGAGACCAGCGGGAGGACTCTACAATGAGCAGTTCTTC; CDR3 protein: CASSMRPAGGLYNEQFF
D gene: NA; J gene: TRBJ1-1; V gene: TRBV11-2; clone size: NA; CDR3 DNA: TGTGCCAGCAGCTTAGATCAATGGAGGCCGGACACTGAAGCTTTCTTT; CDR3 protein: CASSLDQWRPDTEAFF
D gene: TRBD1; J gene: TRBJ2-7; V gene: TRBV29-1; clone size: NA; CDR3 DNA: TGCAGCGTTGAGGACAGGGGTGCTACCTACGAGCAGTACTTC; CDR3 protein: CSVEDRGATYEQYF
D gene: TRBD2; J gene: TRBJ2-1; V gene: TRBV9; clone size: NA; CDR3 DNA: TGTGCCAGCAGCGTATCACCGGGGACTACCAATGAGCAGTTCTTC; CDR3 protein: CASSVSPGTTNEQFF
D gene: NA; J gene: TRBJ2-1; V gene: TRBV5-1; clone size: NA; CDR3 DNA: TGCGCCAGCAGCTTCCTCCGGGTTGAGCAGTTCTTC; CDR3 protein: CASSFLRVEQFF
D gene: NA; J gene: TRBJ1-4; V gene: TRBV4-1; clone size: NA; CDR3 DNA: TGCGCCAGCAGCCAAGAAAGCCGGACAGAAAAACTGTTTTTT; CDR3 protein: CASSQESRTEKLFF
D gene: TRBD2; J gene: TRBJ2-5; V gene: TRBV3-1/TRBV3-2; clone size: NA; CDR3 DNA: TGTGCCAGCAGCCCCATTTGGGGGGGTGAGAAGACCCAGTACTTC; CDR3 protein: CASSPIWGGEKTQYF
D gene: NA; J gene: TRBJ2-5; V gene: TRBV7-8; clone size: NA; CDR3 DNA: TGTGCCAGCAGCCTAGAAGGGGGAGAGACCCAGTACTTC; CDR3 protein: CASSLEGGETQYF
D gene: TRBD2; J gene: TRBJ2-1; V gene: TRBV7-3; clone size: NA; CDR3 DNA: TGTGCCAGCAGCTTATTCGGCGGGAGGACTAGCTCCTACAATGAGCAGTTCTTC; CDR3 protein: CASSLFGGRTSSYNEQFF